The clone carrying this TCR beta chain was seen a few times. The antigen is undetermined. This record belongs to a study of CD8+ T cells in alopecia areata. Study outcomes and limitations: Patients shared TCRs less clearly than mice did, possibly for HLA-related reasons.

As part of sample collection, lesional scalp punch biopsies and peripheral blood were taken from alopecia areata patients. PBMCs, the starting material, were the source of sorted CD4+ and CD8+ T cells. The germline gives CDR1 SQVTM, CDR2 ANQGSEA. The CDR3 is made up of 12 amino acids. Trimming cost V 3 bases and J 2 bases, with 5 bases left between them. Once RNA had been extracted, it was reverse transcribed into cDNA to act as the sequencing template. This table comes from immunoSEQ multiplex PCR, and its TCRdb copy is limited to in-frame clones, with some not included. The sample includes about 82,000 clones, just over 50% of them seen just once.

The sample consisted of NKG2D-high CD8+ T cells sorted from blood. The source of this sequence is a human donor with alopecia areata. J is TRBJ1-3 and V is TRBV29-1, with D unclear. CDR3 loop: CSVDGAGNTIYF. For the CDR3, the DNA is TGCAGCGTTGACGGGGCTGGAAACACCATATATTTT.